This TCR delta chain was sequenced in a study of gamma-delta chains in newborns, infants, children. Study information: Microbial exposure reportedly drives polyclonal innate γδ T cell expansion after birth.

TCRdb processed the reads again with the CATT caller. The table has roughly 3,800 delta-chain clones, 0.5% to 0.6% seen once; the top ten hold more than 15%. With V trimmed by 3 bases and J by 0 bases, 10 bases remained unmatched. This CDR3 region has 19 residues. Germline lookup yields CDR1 GEAIGNYY and CDR2 EKD. The chain combines TRDV2 with TRDJ3; 7 bases line up with TRDD3. Because TCRdb records no J gene, it was assigned here through a match of the DNA to germline. This clonotype was obtained from a child who was a newborn, infant or young child, either healthy, febrile or measles-vaccinated (not recorded which). Material for sequencing was blood. The CDR3 region is CACDDGYAASSWDTRQMFF. The DNA of the CDR3 is TGTGCCTGTGACGACGGATACGCGGCGAGCTCCTGGGACACCCGACAGATGTTTTTC.